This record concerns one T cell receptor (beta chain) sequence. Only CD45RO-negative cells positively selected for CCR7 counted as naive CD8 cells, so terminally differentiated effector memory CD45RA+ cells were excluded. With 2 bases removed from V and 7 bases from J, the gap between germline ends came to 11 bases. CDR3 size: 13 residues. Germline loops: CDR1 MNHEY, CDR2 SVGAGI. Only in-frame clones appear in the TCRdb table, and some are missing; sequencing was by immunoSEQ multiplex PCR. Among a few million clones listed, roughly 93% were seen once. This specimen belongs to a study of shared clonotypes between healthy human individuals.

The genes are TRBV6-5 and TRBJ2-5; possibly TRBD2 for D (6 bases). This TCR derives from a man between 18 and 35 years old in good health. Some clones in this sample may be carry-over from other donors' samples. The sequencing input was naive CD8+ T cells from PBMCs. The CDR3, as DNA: TGTGCCAGCAGTTACAGGCAGGGAGGGACCCAGTACTTC. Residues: CASSYRQGGTQYF.